This entry lists 11 T cell receptor beta chains sequenced from one sample in a study of PD-1 blockade in mismatch repair-deficient tumors (TCRdb year 2017). This specimen's time point label, interpreted: peripheral blood 12 weeks after first pembrolizumab dose. The library was obtained by the immunoSEQ multiplex PCR assay. TCRdb carries this immuneACCESS record with in-frame sequences only. Its versions omit some clonotypes, under half of them owing to an unresolved V gene in the studies checked, with the rest unexplained. In this sample the table shows about 24,000 clones, 75% to 85% of which occur a single time. Jointly, the top ten make up 20% to 25% of the sample. The sample consisted of peripheral blood, taken 12 weeks after starting pembrolizumab. Receptor source: an adult with mismatch repair-deficient cancer.

This sequence joins TRBV5-1 and TRBJ1-2; no reliable D call. The CDR3 is made up of 14 amino acids. Between the trimmed V and J ends, which lost 3 bases and 2 bases, there was a span of 11 bases. Germline V lookup: CDR1 SGHRS, CDR2 YFSETQ. CDR3 bases: TGCGCCAGCAGCTCCACTCCGGGCAACTATGGCTACACCTTC. Encoded protein: CASSSTPGNYGYTF.

The chain links TRBV7-9 to TRBJ2-3; D unresolved. The length of the CDR3 is 15 residues. CDR1 and CDR2 from the germline V gene are SEHNR and FQNEAQ (reference sequence). V lost 4 bases to trimming and J lost 3 bases, with 14 bases between them. This CDR3 reads CASSYFGGVTDTQYF. The CDR3 DNA is TGTGCCAGCAGCTACTTTGGTGGGGTGACAGATACGCAGTATTTT.

CDR3 sequence: CASERRLAGETQYF. In nucleotides, the CDR3 is TGTGCCAGCGAAAGGCGACTAGCGGGAGAGACCCAGTACTTC. The chain has TRBV6-6 and TRBJ2-5; 10 positions match TRBD2. This CDR3 spans 14 amino acids. Trimming at V came to 8 bases and at J to 4 bases, leaving 7 bases not matched to a gene. Germline V gene sequence: CDR1 MNHNY, CDR2 SVGAGI (reference sequence).

The chain carries TRBV29-1 and TRBJ2-1, with 7 nucleotides matching TRBD2. The CDR3 covers 14 residues. CDR1 and CDR2 (germline): SQVTM, ANQGSEA. Germline trimming cut 5 bases from V and 0 bases from J; bases unmatched to any gene: 4. The CDR3 loop reads CSVSGRSSYNEQFF. The CDR3 DNA follows: TGCAGCGTTTCCGGGAGGAGCTCCTACAATGAGCAGTTCTTC.

J is TRBJ2-3 and V is TRBV11-2, with 7 bases aligning to TRBD2. CDR1 SGHAT and CDR2 FQNNGV come from the germline V gene. J was trimmed by 3 bases and V by 8 bases; bases with no gene match: 8. This CDR3 contains 14 residues. The CDR3 sequence is CASSPGGVTDTQYF. The CDR3 DNA reads TGTGCCAGCTCCCCGGGAGGTGTGACAGATACGCAGTATTTT.

The chain has TRBV7-9 and TRBJ2-7; D not resolved. This CDR3 is 11 amino acids long. The V gene lost 5 bases and the J gene lost 5 bases, with 7 bases spanning the gap. Germline CDR1 and CDR2: SEHNR and FQNEAQ (reference sequence). The CDR3 DNA is TGTGCCAGCAGCCCCGTGGACGAGCAGTACTTC. It specifies CASSPVDEQYF.

The chain couples TRBV7-2 to TRBJ2-2; TRBD2 is a possible D gene (6 bases). Germline CDR1 reads SGHTA; CDR2 reads FQGNSA. The CDR3 extends over 13 amino acids. V gave up 6 bases and J gave up 4 bases, with 9 bases separating them. The CDR3 reads CASSSGLTGELFF. CDR3 nucleotides: TGTGCCAGCAGTTCGGGACTCACCGGGGAGCTGTTTTTT.

This chain joins TRBV19 and TRBJ2-1; perhaps TRBD1 as D (7 bases). There are 17 residues in the CDR3. Germline-derived CDR1 and CDR2 are LNHDA and SQIVND (reference sequence). Between the trimmed V and J ends, which lost 0 bases and 9 bases, there was a span of 21 bases. DNA of the CDR3: TGTGCCAGTAGTATAGACGCACAGGGGACTTTAGTAGGTGAGCAGTTCTTC. Protein sequence: CASSIDAQGTLVGEQFF.

CDR3 residues: CASSIGSPTEAFF. The CDR3, as DNA: TGTGCCAGTAGTATAGGGTCGCCCACTGAAGCTTTCTTT. The V call is TRBV19, the J call TRBJ1-1; D ambiguous. V was cut by 1 base and J by 4 bases, with 7 bases left in between. Germline V CDR1 and CDR2: LNHDA, SQIVND (reference sequence). CDR3 size: 13 residues. The full variable domain, in which reference TRBV19 and TRBJ1-1 provide the parts outside the CDR3, is DGGITQSPKYLFRKEGQNVTLSCEQNLNHDAMYWYRQDPGQGLRLIYYSQIVNDFQKGDIAEGYSVSREKKESFPLTVTSAQKNPTAFYLCASSIGSPTEAFFGQGTRLTVV.

This chain connects TRBV7-6 to TRBJ2-7; D unresolved. V was trimmed by 3 bases and J by 0 bases, leaving 12 bases between them. Germline V gene sequence: CDR1 SGHVS, CDR2 FNYEAQ. The length of the CDR3 is 15 residues. CDR3 amino acids: CASSLSAMSSYEQYF. CDR3 nucleotide sequence: TGTGCCAGCAGCTTGTCTGCGATGAGCTCCTACGAGCAGTACTTC.

The chain carries TRBV5-6 and TRBJ2-2; 8 bases match TRBD2. There are 17 residues in the CDR3. The J segment lost 4 bases and the V segment lost 4 bases, leaving 12 bases of the junction unmatched. Germline lookup yields CDR1 SGHDT and CDR2 YYEEEE. The CDR3 region has the DNA TGTGCCAGCAGCCTGGGAAGCGGGAGCAGGGGCACCGGGGAGCTGTTTTTT. It codes for CASSLGSGSRGTGELFF.